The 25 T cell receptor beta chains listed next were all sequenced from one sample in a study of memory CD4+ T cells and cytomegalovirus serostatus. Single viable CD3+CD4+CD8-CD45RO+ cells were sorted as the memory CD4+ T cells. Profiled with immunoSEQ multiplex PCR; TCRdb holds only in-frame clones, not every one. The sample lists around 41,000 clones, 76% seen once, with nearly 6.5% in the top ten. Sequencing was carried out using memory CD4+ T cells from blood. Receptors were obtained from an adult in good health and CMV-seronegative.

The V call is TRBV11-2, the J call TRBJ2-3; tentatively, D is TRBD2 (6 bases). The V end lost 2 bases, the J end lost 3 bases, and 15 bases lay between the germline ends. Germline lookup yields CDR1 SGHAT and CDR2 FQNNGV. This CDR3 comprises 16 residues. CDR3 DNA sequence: TGTGCCAGCAGCTTAAAGGAGGGGTTAGGGACAGATACGCAGTATTTT. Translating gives CASSLKEGLGTDTQYF.

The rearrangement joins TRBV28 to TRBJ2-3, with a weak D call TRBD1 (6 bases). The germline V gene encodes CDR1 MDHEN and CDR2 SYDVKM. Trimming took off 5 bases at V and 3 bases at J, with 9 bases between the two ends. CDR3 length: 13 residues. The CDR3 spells CASSGGGTDTQYF. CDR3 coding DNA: TGTGCCAGCAGTGGGGGCGGGACAGATACGCAGTATTTT.

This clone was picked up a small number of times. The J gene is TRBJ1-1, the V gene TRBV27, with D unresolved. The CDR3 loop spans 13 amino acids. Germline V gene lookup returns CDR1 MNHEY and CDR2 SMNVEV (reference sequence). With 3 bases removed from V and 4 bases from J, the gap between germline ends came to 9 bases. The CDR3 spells CASSFEAFTEAFF. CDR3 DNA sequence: TGTGCCAGCAGTTTTGAGGCTTTCACTGAAGCTTTCTTT.

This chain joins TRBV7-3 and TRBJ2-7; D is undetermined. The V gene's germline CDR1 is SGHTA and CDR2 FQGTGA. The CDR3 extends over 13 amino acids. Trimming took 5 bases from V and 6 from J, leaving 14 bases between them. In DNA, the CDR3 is TGTGCCAGCAGCCAACAACCCTTTTCCGAGCAGTACTTC. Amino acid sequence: CASSQQPFSEQYF.

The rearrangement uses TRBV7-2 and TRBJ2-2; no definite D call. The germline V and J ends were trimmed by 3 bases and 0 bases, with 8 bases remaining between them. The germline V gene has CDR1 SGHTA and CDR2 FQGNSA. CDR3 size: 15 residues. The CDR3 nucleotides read TGTGCCAGCAGCTTGAAGCGATCGAACACCGGGGAGCTGTTTTTT. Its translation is CASSLKRSNTGELFF. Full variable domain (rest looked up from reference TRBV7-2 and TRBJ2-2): GAGVSQSPSNKVTEKGKDVELRCDPISGHTALYWYRQSLGQGLEFLIYFQGNSAPDKSGLPSDRFSAERTGGSVSTLTIQRTQQEDSAVYLCASSLKRSNTGELFFGEGSRLTVL.

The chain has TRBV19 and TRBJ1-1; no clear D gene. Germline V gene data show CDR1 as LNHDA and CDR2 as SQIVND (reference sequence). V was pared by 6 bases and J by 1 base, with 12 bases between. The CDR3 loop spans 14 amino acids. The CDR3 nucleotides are TGTGCCAGTAGGGAGGGAGCGGCGAACACTGAAGCTTTCTTT. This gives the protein CASREGAANTEAFF.

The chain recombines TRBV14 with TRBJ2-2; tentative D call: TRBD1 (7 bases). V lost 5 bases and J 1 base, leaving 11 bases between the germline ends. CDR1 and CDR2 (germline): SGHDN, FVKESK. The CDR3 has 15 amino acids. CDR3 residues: CASSYRGLNTGELFF. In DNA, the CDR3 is TGTGCCAGCAGCTACAGGGGACTGAACACCGGGGAGCTGTTTTTT.

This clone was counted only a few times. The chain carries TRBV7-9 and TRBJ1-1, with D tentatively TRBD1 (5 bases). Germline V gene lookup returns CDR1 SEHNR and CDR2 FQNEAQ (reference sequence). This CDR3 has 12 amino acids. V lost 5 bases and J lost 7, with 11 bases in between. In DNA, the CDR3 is TGTGCCAGCAGCCCCCGACAGTTTGAAGCTTTCTTT. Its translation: CASSPRQFEAFF. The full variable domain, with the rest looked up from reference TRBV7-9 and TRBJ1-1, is DTGVSQNPRHKITKRGQNVTFRCDPISEHNRLYWYRQTLGQGPEFLTYFQNEAQLEKSRLLSDRFSAERPKGSFSTLEIQRTEQGDSAMYLCASSPRQFEAFFGQGTRLTVV.

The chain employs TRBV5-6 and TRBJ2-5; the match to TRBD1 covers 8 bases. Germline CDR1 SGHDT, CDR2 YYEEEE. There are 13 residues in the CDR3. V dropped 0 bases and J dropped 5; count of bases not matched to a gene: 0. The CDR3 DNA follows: TGTGCCAGCAGCTTGGGACAGGGGGAGACCCAGTACTTC. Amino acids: CASSLGQGETQYF.

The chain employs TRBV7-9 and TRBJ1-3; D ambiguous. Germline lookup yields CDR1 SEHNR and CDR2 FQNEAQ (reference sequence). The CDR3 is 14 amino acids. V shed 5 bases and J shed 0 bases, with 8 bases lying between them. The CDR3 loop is CASSPWGSGNTIYF. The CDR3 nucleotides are TGTGCCAGCAGCCCCTGGGGCTCTGGAAACACCATATATTTT.

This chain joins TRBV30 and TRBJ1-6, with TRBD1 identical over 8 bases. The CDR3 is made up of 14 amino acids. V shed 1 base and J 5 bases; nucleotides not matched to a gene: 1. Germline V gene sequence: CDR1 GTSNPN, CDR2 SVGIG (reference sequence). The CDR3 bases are TGTGCCTGGAGTGCGGGACAGGATAATTCACCCCTCCACTTT. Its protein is CAWSAGQDNSPLHF.

In DNA form, the CDR3 reads TGTGCCAGCAGTTTGGGAGGGGAAAGCTCCTACGAGCAGTACTTC. Encoded protein: CASSLGGESSYEQYF. The chain joins TRBV28 to TRBJ2-7; 7 bases are a match to TRBD2. Germline trimming cut 3 bases from V and 0 bases from J; bases unmatched to any gene: 5. Germline V gene lookup returns CDR1 MDHEN and CDR2 SYDVKM. The CDR3 runs to 15 residues. The full variable domain, completed using reference TRBV28 and TRBJ2-7, is DVKVTQSSRYLVKRTGEKVFLECVQDMDHENMFWYRQDPGLGLRLIYFSYDVKMKEKGDIPEGYSVSREKKERFSLILESASTNQTSMYLCASSLGGESSYEQYFGPGTRLTVT.

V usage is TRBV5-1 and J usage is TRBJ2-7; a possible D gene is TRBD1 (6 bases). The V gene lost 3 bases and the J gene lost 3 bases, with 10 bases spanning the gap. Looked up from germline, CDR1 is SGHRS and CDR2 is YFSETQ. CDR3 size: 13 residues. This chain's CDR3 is CASSSGQLYEQYF. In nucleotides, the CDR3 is TGCGCCAGCAGCTCCGGACAGCTCTACGAGCAGTACTTC. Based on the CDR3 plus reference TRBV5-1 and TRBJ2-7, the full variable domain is KAGVTQTPRYLIKTRGQQVTLSCSPISGHRSVSWYQQTPGQGLQFLFEYFSETQRNKGNFPGRFSGRQFSNSRSEMNVSTLELGDSALYLCASSSGQLYEQYFGPGTRLTVT.

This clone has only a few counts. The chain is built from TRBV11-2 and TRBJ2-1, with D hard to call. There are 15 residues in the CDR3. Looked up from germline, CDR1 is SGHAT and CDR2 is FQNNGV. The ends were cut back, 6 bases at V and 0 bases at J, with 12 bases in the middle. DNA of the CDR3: TGTGCCAGCAGTCTTAGCACGAACTCCTACAATGAGCAGTTCTTC. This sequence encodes CASSLSTNSYNEQFF. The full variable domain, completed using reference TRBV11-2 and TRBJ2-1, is EAGVAQSPRYKIIEKRQSVAFWCNPISGHATLYWYQQILGQGPKLLIQFQNNGVVDDSQLPKDRFSAERLKGVDSTLKIQPAKLEDSAVYLCASSLSTNSYNEQFFGPGTRLTVL.

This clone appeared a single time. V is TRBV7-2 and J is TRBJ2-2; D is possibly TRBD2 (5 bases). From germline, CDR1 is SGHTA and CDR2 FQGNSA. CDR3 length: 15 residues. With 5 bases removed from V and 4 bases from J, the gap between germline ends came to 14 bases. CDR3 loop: CASSPRSGGTGELFF. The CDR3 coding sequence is TGTGCCAGCAGCCCAAGGTCAGGAGGCACCGGGGAGCTGTTTTTT.

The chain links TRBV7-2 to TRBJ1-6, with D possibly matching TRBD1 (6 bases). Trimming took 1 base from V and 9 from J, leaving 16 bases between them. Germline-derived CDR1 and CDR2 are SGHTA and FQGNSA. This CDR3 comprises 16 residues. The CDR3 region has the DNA TGTGCCAGCAGCTTAGGTTTGGGGGCCAGGAGTTCACCCCTCCACTTT. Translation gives CASSLGLGARSSPLHF.

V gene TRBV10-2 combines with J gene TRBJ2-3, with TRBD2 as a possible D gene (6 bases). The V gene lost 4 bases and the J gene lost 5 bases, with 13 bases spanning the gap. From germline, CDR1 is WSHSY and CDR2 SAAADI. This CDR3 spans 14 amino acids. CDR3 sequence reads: CASSVGRRGDTQYF. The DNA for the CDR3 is TGCGCCAGCAGTGTGGGGAGGCGTGGAGATACGCAGTATTTT.

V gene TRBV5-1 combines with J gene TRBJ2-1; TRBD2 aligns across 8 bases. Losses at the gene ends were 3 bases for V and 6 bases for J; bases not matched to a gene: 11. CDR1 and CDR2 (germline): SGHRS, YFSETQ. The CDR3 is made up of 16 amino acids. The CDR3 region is CASSSLLAGGFNEQFF. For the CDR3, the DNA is TGCGCCAGCAGCTCCCTCCTAGCGGGTGGCTTCAATGAGCAGTTCTTC.

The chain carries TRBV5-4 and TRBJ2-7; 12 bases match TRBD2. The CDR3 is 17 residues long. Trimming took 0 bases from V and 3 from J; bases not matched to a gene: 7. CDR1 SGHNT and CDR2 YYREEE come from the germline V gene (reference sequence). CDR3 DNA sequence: TGTGCCAGCAGCTTGGAACTAGCGGGAGGAGGAAGCTACGAGCAGTACTTC. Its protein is CASSLELAGGGSYEQYF.

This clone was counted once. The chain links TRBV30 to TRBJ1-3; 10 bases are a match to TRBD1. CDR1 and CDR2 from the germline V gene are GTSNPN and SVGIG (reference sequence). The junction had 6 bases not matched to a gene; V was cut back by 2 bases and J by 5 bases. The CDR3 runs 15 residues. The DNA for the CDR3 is TGTGCCTGGAGTCGGGGGGACAGGGGCCGAAACACCATATATTTT. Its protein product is CAWSRGDRGRNTIYF.

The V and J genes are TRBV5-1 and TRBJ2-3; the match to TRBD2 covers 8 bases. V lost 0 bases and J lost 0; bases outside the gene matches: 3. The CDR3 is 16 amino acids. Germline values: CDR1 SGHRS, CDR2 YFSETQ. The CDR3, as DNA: TGCGCCAGCAGCTTGGTTAGCGGGGCTAGCACAGATACGCAGTATTTT. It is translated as CASSLVSGASTDTQYF.

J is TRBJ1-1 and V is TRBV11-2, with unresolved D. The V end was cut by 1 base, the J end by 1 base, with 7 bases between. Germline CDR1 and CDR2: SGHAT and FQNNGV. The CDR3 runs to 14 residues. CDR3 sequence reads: CASSLAVKNTEAFF. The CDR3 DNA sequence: TGTGCCAGCAGCTTAGCGGTCAAGAACACTGAAGCTTTCTTT.

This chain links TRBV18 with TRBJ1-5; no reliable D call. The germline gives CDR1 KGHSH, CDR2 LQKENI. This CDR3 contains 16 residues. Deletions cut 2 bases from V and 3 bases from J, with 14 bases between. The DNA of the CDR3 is TGTGCCAGCTCACCATCGTCCGGCAGATCCAATCAGCCCCAGCATTTT. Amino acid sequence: CASSPSSGRSNQPQHF. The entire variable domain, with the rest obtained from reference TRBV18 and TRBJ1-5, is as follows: NAGVMQNPRHLVRRRGQEARLRCSPMKGHSHVYWYRQLPEEGLKFMVYLQKENIIDESGMPKERFSAEFPKEGPSILRIQQVVRGDSAAYFCASSPSSGRSNQPQHFGDGTRLSIL.

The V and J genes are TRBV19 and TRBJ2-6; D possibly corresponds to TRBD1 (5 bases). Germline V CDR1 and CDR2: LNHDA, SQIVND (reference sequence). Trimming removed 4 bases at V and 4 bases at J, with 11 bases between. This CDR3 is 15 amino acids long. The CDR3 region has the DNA TGTGCCAGTAGTAAGGTACAGGCAGGGGCCAACGTCCTGACTTTC. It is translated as CASSKVQAGANVLTF.

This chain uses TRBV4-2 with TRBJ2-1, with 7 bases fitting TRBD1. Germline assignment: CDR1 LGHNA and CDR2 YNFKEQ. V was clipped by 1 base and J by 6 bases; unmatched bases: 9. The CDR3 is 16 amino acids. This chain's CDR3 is CASSQVQGGGGNEQFF. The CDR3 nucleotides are TGTGCCAGCAGCCAAGTACAAGGGGGCGGAGGCAATGAGCAGTTCTTC.